This TCR beta chain was documented in a study of shared clonotypes between healthy human individuals. The wider study: Samples came from a couple of female and a few male donors aged 18 to 49. Study results and caveats: As a rule, naive subsets had a larger estimated richness than memory subsets.

As concerns this clone: Its antigen is undetermined.

CD8 cells classed as naive were CD45RO-negative and positively selected for CCR7, excluding terminally differentiated effector memory CD45RA+ cells. Adult donors, all healthy and HIV-negative, had no recent acute infections or vaccinations. Trimming cost V 0 bases and J 3 bases; bases outside gene matches: 8. This CDR3 region has 17 residues. The germline CDR1 and CDR2 sequences are LGHNA and YNFKEQ. Method: immunoSEQ multiplex PCR; TCRdb's copy keeps in-frame clones and lacks some. This sample has under 2,000,000 clones, with about 94% found just once. The sequencing sample was made of naive CD8+ T cells sorted from blood. The TCR sequence derives from a man aged 18 to 29 in good health. The V and J genes are TRBV4-2 and TRBJ2-1, with 7 bases aligning to TRBD2. Here the CDR3 reads CASSQDPGTTLYNEQFF. In DNA form, the CDR3 reads TGTGCCAGCAGCCAAGATCCCGGGACTACCCTCTACAATGAGCAGTTCTTC.